This passage covers 16 T cell receptor beta chains from one sample sequenced in a study of regulatory T cells in long-lasting Graves disease (dated by TCRdb to about 2021). Receptor libraries were prepared by multiplex PCR. The reads were generated on an Illumina HiSeq 4000. CDR3 regions were amplified by Arm-PCR with iRepertoire HTBI primers to construct TCR beta libraries. TCRdb's own reprocessing of the public reads used fastp at Q25 and MiXCR and kept productive beta chains. Every distinct CDR3 protein forms one entry, paired with its most common genes and DNA. The sample profile shows over 200,000 distinct CDR3 sequences; 15% to 20% of them were found once. The ten largest clones represent less than 15% of the sample. Per the publication, the time point label means: newly diagnosed GD, antithyroid drugs for less than 3 months. For both TCR sequencing and RNA sequencing, RNA was extracted from PBMCs in TRIzol.

In addition, the sample was reused for a study of T cells in Graves' hyperthyroidism and ophthalmopathy.

The specimen comprised peripheral blood mononuclear cells (PBMCs), sampled at new diagnosis, from a patient treated with antithyroid drugs. Source of these receptors: a woman aged 25 to 45 with Graves disease. Donor details come from another sample of the same person, matched by shared clones.

In its sample, this clonotype was seen many times. This chain connects TRBV20-1 to TRBJ1-2, with a tentative D call TRBD1 (5 bases). This CDR3 is 13 amino acids long. Germline CDR1 is DFQATT and CDR2 is SNEGSKA (reference sequence). V was clipped by 6 bases and J by 4 bases, with 15 bases between them. CDR3 residues: CSASGGGGYGYTF. CDR3 in DNA: TGCAGTGCGTCCGGCGGGGGGGGCTATGGCTACACCTTC.

This clonotype was seen ten or more times. This sequence joins TRBV7-8 and TRBJ1-2; D unresolved. V lost 2 bases and J 7 bases, leaving 17 bases between the germline ends. The V gene's germline CDR1 is SGHVS and CDR2 FQNEAQ. CDR3 length: 15 amino acids. This CDR3 reads CASSLRLGIPAGYTF. CDR3 sequence (DNA): TGTGCCAGCAGCTTAAGGCTTGGGATACCCGCTGGCTACACCTTC.

The chain recombines TRBV29-1 with TRBJ2-1, with 11 bases that match TRBD2. The germline V gene encodes CDR1 SQVTM and CDR2 ANQGSEA. V lost 6 bases and J lost 4; bases outside the gene matches: 5. The CDR3 runs 14 residues. CDR3 region: CSVERTSGYNEQFF. CDR3 in DNA: TGCAGCGTCGAACGGACTAGCGGGTACAATGAGCAGTTCTTC.

Many counts were recorded for this clonotype. This rearrangement joins TRBV6-5 to TRBJ1-5, with 7 positions matching TRBD1. The V gene end was trimmed by 0 bases and the J gene end by 1 base; junction bases not matched to a gene: 0. Germline V gene lookup returns CDR1 MNHEY and CDR2 SVGAGI. The CDR3 loop spans 15 amino acids. The CDR3, as DNA: TGTGCCAGCAGTTACTCGGGACAGAGCAATCAGCCCCAGCATTTT. Protein product: CASSYSGQSNQPQHF.

Ten or more counts support this clonotype. The CDR3 nucleotides are TGCAGTGCTAGAGATATAGGTCACCCGTTTTACCAAGAGACCCAGTACTTC. Encoded protein: CSARDIGHPFYQETQYF. The genes are TRBV20-1 and TRBJ2-5, with no clear D. This CDR3 is built from 17 residues. The germline V gene has CDR1 DFQATT and CDR2 SNEGSKA (reference sequence). Trimming removed 0 bases from V and 0 bases from J, with 17 bases in between.

This clonotype has only a few counts. J is TRBJ1-3 and V is TRBV6-4; no clear D gene. Per the germline V gene, CDR1 is MRHNA and CDR2 is SNTAGT. The CDR3 is 15 residues long. The V and J ends lost 5 bases and 0 bases respectively, with 11 bases between them. The CDR3, as DNA: TGTGCCAGCAGTTCAGGCTCCTACTCTGGAAACACCATATATTTT. Its translation is CASSSGSYSGNTIYF.

This clonotype was recorded at least ten times. The chain recombines TRBV11-1 with TRBJ2-1; the D gene is possibly TRBD2 (6 bases). V lost 5 bases to trimming and J lost 1 base, with 9 bases between them. In germline, CDR1 is SGHAT, CDR2 FQDESV (reference sequence). The CDR3 is 14 amino acids. The CDR3 DNA sequence: TGTGCCAGCAGCATTCGGGAGTCCTACAATGAGCAGTTCTTC. Its protein is CASSIRESYNEQFF. The full variable domain, in which reference TRBV11-1 and TRBJ2-1 provide the parts outside the CDR3, is EAEVAQSPRYKITEKSQAVAFWCDPISGHATLYWYRQILGQGPELLVQFQDESVVDDSQLPKDRFSAERLKGVDSTLKIQPAELGDSAMYLCASSIRESYNEQFFGPGTRLTVL.

This clonotype was counted many times. The CDR3 DNA sequence: TGTGCCAGCAGCTTGCCTACAGGGGGAGAGACCCAGTACTTC. It specifies CASSLPTGGETQYF. The V gene is TRBV7-2, the J gene TRBJ2-5; TRBD1 matches at 8 bases. Germline V lookup: CDR1 SGHTA, CDR2 FQGNSA. The CDR3 is 14 amino acids. J was trimmed by 4 bases and V by 3 bases; bases with no gene match: 4.

This clonotype was seen ten or more times. This chain connects TRBV29-1 to TRBJ1-2; 7 bases align to TRBD1. Trimming removed 6 bases from V and 4 bases from J; junction bases left unmatched: 11. CDR1 is SQVTM, CDR2 ANQGSEA, per germline. CDR3 length equals 14 residues. CDR3 sequence (DNA): TGCAGCGTCAAACAGGGGAGCGGGGGCTATGGCTACACCTTC. It specifies CSVKQGSGGYGYTF.

The sample holds many counts of this clonotype. The chain links TRBV27 to TRBJ2-7, with TRBD1 matching 10 bases. CDR1 is MNHEY, CDR2 SMNVEV, per germline (reference sequence). V shed 8 bases, J shed 5 bases, and the junction held 15 bases outside the gene matches. This CDR3 is 16 amino acids long. CDR3 region: CASSVGAGTGAHEQYF. For the CDR3, the DNA is TGTGCCAGCTCTGTGGGGGCCGGGACAGGGGCCCACGAGCAGTACTTC.

Comment on this clonotype: A much larger clonotype is one base distant, so this may be a read error. This rearrangement joins TRBV15 to TRBJ2-3; a weak D match, TRBD1 (5 bases). The closer fit of TRBJ2-1 to the DNA end suggests the J call may be wrong. Looked up from germline, CDR1 is LNHNV and CDR2 is YYDKDF (reference sequence). CDR3 size: 18 residues. The CDR3 region is CATSREGYWGRVPGEQFF. CDR3 in DNA: TGTGCCACCAGCAGAGAGGGGTATTGGGGCAGGGTCCCTGGCGAGCAGTTCTTC.

This clonotype appeared many times. The rearrangement links TRBV2 to TRBJ2-1, with D tentatively TRBD2 (7 bases). CDR3 size: 14 residues. Germline V gives CDR1 SNHLY, CDR2 FYNNEI. V lost 11 bases, J lost 5 bases, and 19 bases lay in between. Here the CDR3 reads CAGGTKGGHNEQFF. The CDR3 region has the DNA TGTGCCGGTGGGACTAAAGGGGGGCACAATGAGCAGTTCTTC.

This clonotype has ten or more counts. The rearrangement links TRBV7-9 to TRBJ1-2; possible D gene TRBD1, 6 bases. The CDR3 sequence is 12 residues long. The V and J ends lost 2 bases and 6 bases respectively, with 7 bases between them. The V gene's germline CDR1 is SEHNR and CDR2 FQNEAQ (reference sequence). CDR3 in amino acids: CASSLHRDGYTF. Here the CDR3 DNA reads TGTGCCAGCAGCTTACACAGGGATGGCTACACCTTC. Full variable domain (outside the CDR3, taken from reference TRBV7-9 and TRBJ1-2): DTGVSQNPRHKITKRGQNVTFRCDPISEHNRLYWYRQTLGQGPEFLTYFQNEAQLEKSRLLSDRFSAERPKGSFSTLEIQRTEQGDSAMYLCASSLHRDGYTFGSGTRLTVV.

This clonotype appeared many times. The chain links TRBV20-1 to TRBJ1-3, with D possibly TRBD1 on 5 matching bases. The CDR3 consists of 13 residues. Germline CDR1 and CDR2: DFQATT and SNEGSKA (reference sequence). The germline V and J ends were trimmed by 8 bases and 4 bases, with 15 bases remaining between them. DNA for the CDR3: TGCAGTCCCTACCGGGGCTCAGGAAACACCATATATTTT. Translating gives CSPYRGSGNTIYF.

The J gene is TRBJ2-5, the V gene TRBV7-2; 11 nucleotides agree with TRBD2. The J segment lost 5 bases and the V segment lost 8 bases, leaving 4 bases of the junction unmatched. The CDR3 spans 13 residues. Germline loops: CDR1 SGHTA, CDR2 FQGNSA. In nucleotides, the CDR3 is TGTGCCAGCTGTAGCGGGGGGGCCGAGACCCAGTACTTC. Protein product: CASCSGGAETQYF.

This clonotype has only a few counts. Compared with germline, one end of the junction differs, possibly owing to a read error. This chain joins TRBV7-9 and TRBJ1-1; no clear D gene. The length of the CDR3 is 12 residues. Germline V gene data show CDR1 as SEHNR and CDR2 as FQNEAQ (reference sequence). CDR3 sequence: CASSYGNTGAFF. In DNA form, the CDR3 reads TGTGCCAGCAGCTACGGGAACACTGGAGCTTTCTTT.